The T cell receptor (beta chain) described here comes from a study of cytomegalovirus exposure and HLA in healthy donors. Trimming took off 5 bases at V and 9 bases at J, with 20 bases between the two ends. Per germline, CDR1 SGHTA and CDR2 FQGTGA. The CDR3 is 15 residues long. These donors counted as nominally healthy when sampled, but unrecorded immune exposures were likely. PCR involved 60 Vbeta and 13 Jbeta primers. As processed by the authors: In a later analysis, about 9.9 million of approximately 81 million unique beta chains occurred in at least two donors. Some clones are missing from TCRdb's copy, which holds only in-frame ones; the method was immunoSEQ multiplex PCR. V and J calls and clone size follow that table, whereas D and trimming were derived from the DNA. The sample contains under 200,000 clones, around nine tenths of which appear only once.

The material sequenced was PBMCs. This rearrangement joins TRBV7-3 to TRBJ2-1, with D tentatively TRBD2 (6 bases). This clonotype originated in a woman in her 30s in good health and CMV-seronegative. CDR3 region: CASSPAVGTLGEQFF. CDR3 sequence (DNA): TGTGCCAGCAGCCCCGCGGTCGGGACTCTTGGTGAGCAGTTCTTC.